The source of this TCR beta chain is a study of STAT3 mutations in large granular lymphocyte leukemia (dated by TCRdb to the late 2010s). Some background on the complete study: Roughly half of the T-LGLL patients who were sequenced longitudinally carried canonical activating STAT3 mutations. Some 18 representative T-LGLL cases were selected from an initial cohort of approximately 210 LGL patients for longitudinal TCRbeta and STAT3 sequencing. One or more immunosuppressive therapy regimens were given to more than half of T-LGLL patients, and hematologic response was seen in roughly 40% of the treated patients. Serial deep sequencing of TCRbeta CDR3 and STAT3 was performed in patients with T-cell large granular lymphocyte leukemia to reconstruct clonal hierarchy and dynamics. Patients were sequenced at under 5 time points on average, with the number of samplings per patient ranging from 2 to 8. Two patients with natural killer LGL leukemia were also sequenced longitudinally as controls within the study.

The investigation overall reported the following: Dominant TCR clone burden was found to exceed STAT3 mutant burden in several patients, suggesting that STAT3 mutation arose secondarily within a pre-expanded clone. Linking therapy response to changes in TCR clonal burden was complicated by variable intervals between samplings and by differing treatment regimens. Persisting codominant clonotypes in some patients meant a small but highly pathogenic clone may have been missed. Because no samples were available when a clone first appeared, clonal expansion had to be inferred from samplings taken at other points. TCR clonotype switching after therapy was seen in about 35% of the 18 patients, with all newly emerging clones being STAT3 wild type. All T-LGLL patients had at least one immunodominant TCRbeta clonotype, and roughly half had multiple immunodominant subclonotypes.

An Illumina MiSeq was used to sequence the TCRbeta libraries, yielding an average of approximately 40,000 productive templates per sample. The immunoSEQ assay, which uses multiplex PCR amplification, was used to generate TCRbeta CDR3 libraries. In the original analysis: Following a previously defined approach, repertoire diversity was calculated, and values close to 0 point to extremely monoclonal samples. The clones in this table, taken by TCRdb from immuneACCESS, are in-frame only. Not every clone is retained; where verified, under half of the shortfall comes from an unresolved V gene, and the cause of the rest is unknown. Clone size and the V and J calls come from that table; the DNA yielded D and trimming. Present in this sample are around 13,000 clones, 81% of which were seen just once. Roughly 49% of the sample rests with the top ten. DNA was extracted from blood mononuclear cells, and the same DNA was used for both TCR and STAT3 sequencing.

This clone is assessed as medium-sized (0.01 to 0.1%). What this receptor recognizes is not known. No quality values exist for individual bases; no much larger clone is one base distant. The CDR3 contains 14 residues, cysteine and phenylalanine counted. The CDR3 DNA has 42 bases and is translated from base 1. Unmatched junction bases come to 10, with V trimmed by 3 bases and J by 15 bases. Per the germline V gene, SGHRS is the CDR1 and YFSETQ is the CDR2. Sequencing was performed on peripheral blood mononuclear cells. The origin of this receptor is a man in his sixties with T-cell large granular lymphocyte leukemia. Some clones in this sample may be carry-over from other donors' samples. The age is the age at diagnosis. This receptor chain uses TRBV5-1 and TRBJ2-1, with 12 bases matching TRBD2. Read as DNA, the sequence is TGCGCCAGCAGCTCTAGCGGGAGGGCTCTTCAGCCGTTCTTC. Its translation is CASSSSGRALQPFF.